This T cell receptor beta chain was retrieved from a study of PD-1 blockade in classical Hodgkin lymphoma. Some clones are missing from TCRdb's copy, which holds only in-frame ones; the method was immunoSEQ multiplex PCR. The top ten hold about a third of the sample, which has thousands of clones, 75% to 85% seen once. Study results and caveats: Repertoires differed for reasons still undefined, possibly disease activity or prior therapy.

This clone has only one observation. Its antigen remains unknown. CDR3 size: 15 residues. Germline assignment: CDR1 MDHEN and CDR2 SYDVKM. V dropped 6 bases and J dropped 7; count of bases not matched to a gene: 11. Relapse after autologous stem cell transplantation occurred in every patient, and brentuximab vedotin exposure varied. The sequence was obtained from a human donor with classical Hodgkin lymphoma. The rearrangement links TRBV28 to TRBJ1-5; 8 positions agree with TRBD1. The sample in question was peripheral blood mononuclear cells (PBMCs), obtained before the second cycle of nivolumab. CDR3 in DNA: TGTGCCAGCAGCTTTCCGGACAGGGCGGTGCAGCCCCAGCATTTT. It translates to CASSFPDRAVQPQHF.